The sequence of this TCR beta chain was determined in a study of T cell changes during pregnancy in multiple sclerosis. This clone was recorded a few times. TCRdb keeps only in-frame clones here, not all; method: immunoSEQ multiplex PCR. The sample yields fewer than 40,000 clones, 90% seen once. The CDR3 contains 14 residues. V was pared by 5 bases and J by 0 bases, with 10 bases between. Germline-derived CDR1 and CDR2 are SGHTA and FQGNSA. This TCR was sampled from a female donor in good health, enrolled as a control in a pregnancy study. This chain joins TRBV7-2 and TRBJ1-1; D ambiguous. The source material was CD4+ T cells from peripheral blood mononuclear cells, sampled in the first trimester of pregnancy. CDR3 in DNA: TGTGCCAGCAGCCCGCAAGCCATGAACACTGAAGCTTTCTTT. It encodes CASSPQAMNTEAFF.